Given below is one TCR beta chain in context. Using constant-segment primers, 5'RACE produced TCR alpha and TCR beta cDNA libraries carrying sample barcodes and UMIs. TCRdb reanalysed the 5' RACE reads using MiXCR and keeps one entry per CDR3 protein. The sample records over 120,000 distinct CDR3 sequences, around 21% being singletons. Germline assignment: CDR1 MGHRA and CDR2 YSYEKL. V lost 1 base and J lost 2; bases outside the gene matches: 5. The CDR3 totals 16 residues. The record originates from a study of T-cell memory formation after mild COVID-19. The V call is TRBV4-1, the J call TRBJ2-3, with 8 bases identical to TRBD2. The sequenced sample consisted of PBMCs or a T cell subset sorted from them (not recorded which). This receptor was taken from an adult woman who had mild COVID-19 (a few samples of this study predate the infection). Cell type and time point are not known. The CDR3 protein is CASSQVREGHTDTQYF. The CDR3 region has the DNA TGCGCCAGCAGCCAAGTACGGGAGGGCCACACAGATACGCAGTATTTT.